This T cell receptor (beta chain) was recovered during a study of blood T cell repertoires in COVID-19. Study-wide background: Researchers got acute and convalescent COVID-19 samples from the United States, Italy and Spain.

V lost 3 bases to trimming and J lost 5 bases; unmatched junction nucleotides: 10. The germline gives CDR1 LNHNV, CDR2 YYDKDF (reference sequence). This CDR3 has 17 residues. Per the authors' pipeline: Amplification of reference gene primers provided the estimated nucleated cell counts. Generated by immunoSEQ multiplex PCR, the TCRdb table keeps only in-frame clones and is missing some. That table gives V, J and clone size, and the DNA gave D and trimming. The data show under 100,000 clones, around 82% seen once. Material: peripheral blood. The gene calls are TRBV15 and TRBJ2-5; TRBD2 matches at 12 bases. The source of this sequence is a woman aged 55 to 70 with acute or convalescent COVID-19. CDR3 in amino acids: CATSRGDTSGGRETQYF. DNA for the CDR3: TGTGCCACCAGCAGGGGGGATACTAGCGGGGGGCGCGAGACCCAGTACTTC. Variable domain in full (rest from reference TRBV15 and TRBJ2-5): DAMVIQNPRYQVTQFGKPVTLSCSQTLNHNVMYWYQQKSSQAPKLLFHYYDKDFNNEADTPDNFQSRRPNTSFCFLDIRSPGLGDTAMYLCATSRGDTSGGRETQYFGPGTRLLVL.